The T cell receptor beta chain described here comes from a study of T-cell reconstitution after alpha-beta-depleted transplantation in children. Regarding the study as a whole: After transplant, high TCRbeta diversity at day 60 in some patients arose from surviving recipient T cells and thymic progenitors. It was newly produced T cells that mostly accounted for T-cell counts and diversity one year after transplant. The study reportedly traced alpha-beta T cells about two months after transplant to several hundred expanded graft clones.

The authors prepared the TCRbeta library with unique molecular identifiers. TCRdb recomputed calls from the PCR reads with MiXCR, one row per CDR3 protein. The table includes about 440,000 distinct CDR3 sequences, around two fifths detected once. Points on this clonotype: Its matching antigen is unknown.

The sample in question was PBMCs, obtained before TCRalphabeta/CD19-depleted stem cell transplant. The clonotype originates from a girl aged 2 to 9 with aplastic anemia, due to receive a stem cell transplant.

The CDR3 reads CASSLALGYGEQFF. The CDR3 coding sequence is TGTGCCAGCAGTTTAGCGCTGGGATACGGTGAGCAGTTCTTC. V gene TRBV12-3 or TRBV12-4 combines with J gene TRBJ2-1; no clear D. V was cut by 0 bases and J by 9 bases, with 12 bases left in between. The CDR3 runs 14 residues.